This T cell receptor (beta chain) was captured by sequencing in a study of T cell responses to AZD1222 COVID-19 vaccine. Findings of the study overall: An increase in Spike-specific TCR breadth and depth was observed after two AZD1222 doses. Among the donors, most were white British and more were female, and clonal diversity was possibly underestimated.

This clone was detected once. Its antigen is not known. Germline CDR1 DFQATT, CDR2 SNEGSKA (reference sequence). The CDR3 length is 11 residues. V lost 6 bases to trimming and J lost 4 bases, with 9 bases between them. TCRdb keeps only in-frame clones here, not all; method: immunoSEQ multiplex PCR. The table includes approximately 180,000 clones, more than 90% detected once. The V gene is TRBV20-1, the J gene TRBJ2-5; no reliable D call. This clonotype was sampled from an adult who received the MenACWY meningococcal vaccine as a control. The sequencing here drew on peripheral blood, taken 28 days after the second dose of the MenACWY control vaccine. This CDR3 is CSAPERETQYF. The CDR3 DNA sequence: TGCAGTGCCCCGGAAAGAGAGACCCAGTACTTC.